A selection of T cell receptor beta chains follows, all from one sample in a study of cytomegalovirus exposure and HLA in healthy donors. The protocol was immunoSEQ multiplex PCR, while the TCRdb copy is restricted to in-frame clones and leaves out a portion. The table has around 160,000 clones, over 80% seen once; the top ten hold 1.5% to 1.7%. Sequenced input: PBMCs. The receptor set was obtained from a woman younger than 30 in good health and CMV-seronegative. CDR3s include the opening cysteine and the closing phenylalanine or tryptophan. The D gene is left open where the match is weak. Only part of the rows carry a size: once, few, many, or a class if the clone is expanded.

TRBV5-1	-	-	TRBJ1-1	CASSWTDINTEAFF	TGCGCCAGCAGCTGGACAGATATAAACACTGAAGCTTTCTTT
TRBV11-2	-	-	TRBJ1-1	CASSLDRGDAFF	TGTGCCAGCAGCTTAGATCGGGGTGATGCTTTCTTT
TRBV6-4	-	TRBD1	TRBJ1-1	CASSHGTGTEAFF	TGTGCCAGCAGTCACGGGACAGGGACTGAAGCTTTCTTT
TRBV6-1	-	-	TRBJ1-1	CASSEAGQGCFF	TGTGCCAGCAGTGAAGCGGGGCAGGGGTGTTTCTTT
TRBV6-5	once	TRBD1	TRBJ1-6	CASSDNRGFNSPLHF	TGTGCCAGCAGCGACAACAGGGGCTTCAATTCACCCCTCCACTTT
TRBV13	-	TRBD1	TRBJ1-5	CASSITGAPNQPQHF	TGTGCCAGCAGCATAACAGGGGCCCCCAATCAGCCCCAGCATTTT
TRBV7-9	-	TRBD1	TRBJ2-5	CASSLATGGREETQYF	TGTGCCAGCAGCTTAGCCACAGGGGGTAGGGAAGAGACCCAGTACTTC
TRBV14	-	-	TRBJ2-3	CASSQPQSVTQYF	TGTGCCAGCAGCCAACCCCAATCGGTTACGCAGTATTTT
TRBV18	-	TRBD1	TRBJ2-7	CASSPRGQGVANEQYF	TGTGCCAGCTCACCGAGAGGACAGGGGGTGGCAAACGAGCAGTACTTC
TRBV29-1	-	TRBD1	TRBJ2-1	CSGNSGDREVDEQFF	TGCAGCGGGAACTCGGGGGACAGGGAGGTTGATGAGCAGTTCTTC
TRBV5-1	-	TRBD1	TRBJ1-1	CASSRTGSMNTEAFF	TGCGCCAGCAGTCGGACAGGGTCCATGAACACTGAAGCTTTCTTT
TRBV4-2	few	-	TRBJ2-1	CASSQGVEGYNEQFF	TGTGCCAGCAGCCAAGGGGTAGAGGGCTACAATGAGCAGTTCTTC
TRBV2	-	TRBD1	TRBJ2-6	CASSARPPGQGASGANGLTF	TGTGCCAGCAGTGCCAGACCCCCGGGACAGGGGGCTAGTGGGGCCAACGGCCTGACTTTC
TRBV18	-	-	TRBJ1-2	CASSPQQDNYGYTF	TGTGCCAGCTCACCACAACAGGATAACTATGGCTACACCTTC
TRBV29-1	few	-	TRBJ1-2	CSVQQGGSYGYTF	TGCAGCGTTCAACAGGGCGGATCCTATGGCTACACCTTC
TRBV11-2	once	-	TRBJ2-3	CASSLGPYTDTQYF	TGTGCCAGCAGCTTAGGTCCGTACACAGATACGCAGTATTTT
TRBV7-8	once	-	TRBJ1-5	CASSSRAQGPVSNQPQHF	TGTGCCAGCAGCTCCCGGGCGCAGGGGCCGGTTAGCAATCAGCCCCAGCATTTT
TRBV28	-	-	TRBJ1-2	CASSPGWSGYTF	TGTGCCAGCAGTCCGGGTTGGAGTGGCTACACCTTC
TRBV18	-	TRBD1	TRBJ1-1	CASSPIGQGDTEAFF	TGTGCCAGCTCACCTATTGGACAGGGGGACACTGAAGCTTTCTTT
TRBV6-5	-	TRBD1	TRBJ1-1	CASRNRGFAEAFF	TGTGCCAGCAGAAACAGGGGGTTCGCTGAAGCTTTCTTT
TRBV2	-	TRBD1	TRBJ1-5	CASSGGQGNQPQHF	TGTGCCAGCAGTGGTGGACAGGGAAATCAGCCCCAGCATTTT
TRBV5-1	-	TRBD2	TRBJ2-7	CASSHRGGAGTYEQYF	TGCGCCAGCAGCCACCGGGGGGGAGCGGGGACCTACGAGCAGTACTTC
TRBV11-2	once	-	TRBJ1-5	CASSLDGGANQPQHF	TGTGCCAGCAGCTTAGATGGGGGGGCCAATCAGCCCCAGCATTTT
TRBV7-9	few	TRBD1	TRBJ1-1	CASSLVPGQVSYEAFF	TGTGCCAGCAGCTTAGTTCCGGGACAGGTATCATACGAAGCTTTCTTT
TRBV6-5	-	TRBD1	TRBJ1-2	CASSGQGDGYTF	TGTGCCAGCAGCGGACAGGGGGACGGCTACACCTTC
TRBV6-6	once	TRBD1	TRBJ2-7	CATKDRSYEQYF	TGTGCCACCAAGGACAGGTCCTACGAGCAGTACTTC
TRBV30	-	-	TRBJ1-6	CAWNVEGQDPFEGYNSPLHF	TGTGCCTGGAACGTGGAAGGGCAGGACCCCTTTGAGGGCTATAATTCACCCCTCCACTTT
TRBV29-1	-	TRBD1	TRBJ1-4	CSTSDRLNEKLFF	TGCAGCACGTCGGACAGGCTTAATGAAAAACTGTTTTTT
TRBV2	-	-	TRBJ1-2	CASSAYYGYTF	TGTGCCAGCAGCGCGTACTATGGCTACACCTTC
TRBV7-9	few	-	TRBJ1-2	CSSSLDSFGGYTF	TGTTCCAGCAGCTTAGATAGCTTTGGTGGCTACACCTTC
TRBV7-2	-	-	TRBJ2-3	CASSLIGLRRDTQYF	TGTGCCAGCAGCTTAATAGGACTAAGACGCGATACGCAGTATTTT
TRBV6-1	-	-	TRBJ2-5	CASSETHQETQYF	TGTGCCAGCAGTGAAACTCATCAAGAGACCCAGTACTTC
TRBV5-1	-	TRBD1	TRBJ2-1	CASMLLRTGDNEQFF	TGCGCCAGCATGCTCCTCCGGACAGGGGACAATGAGCAGTTCTTC
TRBV11-2	-	-	TRBJ2-3	CASSRSRGRDSRAAQYF	TGTGCCAGCAGCCGGAGTAGAGGGCGAGACTCCCGTGCTGCGCAGTATTTT
TRBV7-2	-	-	TRBJ2-2	CASSLSTGLTGELFF	TGTGCCAGCAGCCTTTCCACAGGGCTGACCGGGGAGCTGTTTTTT
TRBV29-1	-	TRBD1	TRBJ1-4	CSVARDRGSEKLFF	TGCAGCGTTGCCCGGGACAGGGGCAGTGAAAAACTGTTTTTT
TRBV11-2	-	-	TRBJ1-6	CASSLFGGDSPLHF	TGTGCCAGCAGCTTATTTGGGGGCGATTCACCCCTCCACTTT
TRBV19	-	-	TRBJ1-5	CASSHSGTLSNQPQHF	TGTGCCAGTAGCCACTCCGGGACACTTAGCAATCAGCCCCAGCATTTT
TRBV6-6	-	-	TRBJ2-7	CATTSDSPGEQYF	TGTGCCACCACTTCCGACAGCCCAGGCGAGCAGTACTTC
TRBV30	-	-	TRBJ2-7	CAWSVGGKAYEQYF	TGTGCCTGGAGTGTAGGAGGGAAGGCCTACGAGCAGTACTTC
TRBV28	-	TRBD2	TRBJ2-7	CASRSRGGVSYEQYF	TGTGCCAGCAGATCCCGGGGGGGGGTCTCCTACGAGCAGTACTTC
TRBV27	-	-	TRBJ2-3	CASSYREGTDTQYF	TGTGCCAGCAGTTACAGGGAGGGGACAGATACGCAGTATTTT
TRBV6-4	few	-	TRBJ2-6	CASSEGGRSGANVLTF	TGTGCCAGCAGTGAGGGGGGGCGATCTGGGGCCAACGTCCTGACTTTC
TRBV5-6	few	-	TRBJ1-5	CASSLRGGRASNQPQHF	TGTGCCAGCAGCTTGAGGGGCGGGAGGGCGAGCAATCAGCCCCAGCATTTT
TRBV5-6	-	-	TRBJ1-4	CASSTLTGGEKLFF	TGTGCCAGCAGCACCCTGACAGGCGGGGAAAAACTGTTTTTT
TRBV7-8	-	-	TRBJ1-4	CASSPGRQDEKLFF	TGTGCCAGCAGCCCAGGGAGACAGGATGAAAAACTGTTTTTT
TRBV6-6	once	-	TRBJ1-6	CASRDSSNSPLHF	TGTGCCAGCAGGGACAGCTCTAATTCACCCCTCCACTTT
TRBV5-8	-	-	TRBJ1-2	CASSSPREWGGYTF	TGTGCCAGCAGCTCCCCCCGGGAGTGGGGTGGCTACACCTTC
TRBV18	-	-	TRBJ2-3	CASSPGGFTDTQYF	TGTGCCAGCTCACCAGGAGGGTTTACAGATACGCAGTATTTT
TRBV4-1	once	TRBD1	TRBJ1-2	CASRVAGGNYGYTF	TGCGCCAGCAGAGTGGCAGGGGGCAACTATGGCTACACCTTC
TRBV7-6	once	-	TRBJ2-5	CASSLAGVKETQYF	TGTGCCAGCAGCTTAGCGGGAGTAAAAGAGACCCAGTACTTC
TRBV10-3	-	-	TRBJ2-5	CAISELGGETQYF	TGTGCCATCAGTGAGTTGGGGGGAGAGACCCAGTACTTC
TRBV21-1	-	-	TRBJ2-2	CASSPRDRGSTTPRFGELFF	TGTGCCAGCAGCCCCAGGGACAGGGGATCTACAACCCCACGCTTCGGGGAGCTGTTTTTT
TRBV12-5	-	-	TRBJ1-3	CASGPPGRPGNTIYF	TGTGCTAGTGGTCCCCCAGGGCGCCCTGGAAACACCATATATTTT
TRBV2	-	TRBD2	TRBJ2-1	CASSVSSGGPRPREQFF	TGTGCCAGCAGTGTCTCTAGCGGGGGGCCCAGGCCTCGTGAGCAGTTCTTC
TRBV28	-	-	TRBJ1-5	CASRPGVRNQPQHF	TGTGCCAGCAGACCAGGGGTTCGGAATCAGCCCCAGCATTTT